Following are 8 T cell receptor beta chains from one sample sequenced in a study of shared clonotypes between healthy human individuals. Generated by immunoSEQ multiplex PCR, the TCRdb table keeps only in-frame clones and is missing some. Of 2 million to 3 million clones in the sample, 80% to 95% were seen once. The sample comprised naive CD4+ T cells from PBMCs. The subset: CD45RA+ positively selected. The receptor source for this set is a man younger than 30 in good health. Some clones in this sample may be carry-over from other donors' samples.

The chain has TRBV15 and TRBJ2-1; either TRBD1 or TRBD2 may fit D (6 bases each). The CDR3 contains 16 residues. Trimming stripped 8 bases from V and 3 bases from J, with 20 bases between. Germline V gene data show CDR1 as LNHNV and CDR2 as YYDKDF (reference sequence). The CDR3 protein is CATGVTGGTDYNEQFF. In DNA form, the CDR3 reads TGTGCCACCGGGGTGACAGGAGGGACTGACTACAATGAGCAGTTCTTC.

The chain employs TRBV28 and TRBJ2-7, with D maybe TRBD2 (5 bases). This CDR3 has 16 amino acids. CDR1 and CDR2 (germline): MDHEN, SYDVKM. V dropped 6 bases and J dropped 5 bases, with 23 bases sitting between them. The CDR3 DNA is TGTGCCAGCAGCAATCTAGCATCCTCTGTTTCGCACGAGCAGTACTTC. Residues: CASSNLASSVSHEQYF.

The chain links TRBV20-1 to TRBJ2-7; D not resolved. Germline assignment: CDR1 DFQATT and CDR2 SNEGSKA (reference sequence). This CDR3 is built from 10 residues. Between the trimmed V and J ends, which lost 4 bases and 3 bases, there was a span of 4 bases. CDR3 in amino acids: CSATLYEQYF. The CDR3 bases are TGCAGTGCTACTCTCTACGAGCAGTACTTC.

The chain employs TRBV5-8 and TRBJ2-7, with TRBD1 matching over 10 bases. V lost 1 base and J lost 2; bases outside the gene matches: 3. This CDR3 is built from 15 residues. The germline CDR1 and CDR2 sequences are SGHTS and YDEGEE. This CDR3 is CASSLWTGGTYEQYF. The DNA of the CDR3 is TGTGCCAGCAGCTTGTGGACAGGGGGGACCTACGAGCAGTACTTC.

The chain recombines TRBV27 with TRBJ2-3; 10 bases align to TRBD2. The CDR3 totals 16 residues. Germline trimming cut 0 bases from V and 2 bases from J; bases unmatched to any gene: 2. Germline V gives CDR1 MNHEY, CDR2 SMNVEV (reference sequence). CDR3 coding DNA: TGTGCCAGCAGTTTATCACTAGCGGGGCACACAGATACGCAGTATTTT. This sequence encodes CASSLSLAGHTDTQYF.

The chain uses TRBV28 and TRBJ2-1; D perhaps matches TRBD2 (6 bases). This CDR3 spans 15 amino acids. Per germline, CDR1 MDHEN and CDR2 SYDVKM. V was trimmed by 6 bases and J by 7 bases, leaving 19 bases between them. The CDR3 spells CASSRGGEGSNEQFF. In nucleotides, the CDR3 is TGTGCCAGCAGCCGCGGCGGGGAAGGGTCAAATGAGCAGTTCTTC.

V gene TRBV11-2 combines with J gene TRBJ1-6; a weak D match, TRBD1 (6 bases). This CDR3 contains 14 residues. Germline lookup yields CDR1 SGHAT and CDR2 FQNNGV. Deletions cut 5 bases from V and 10 bases from J, with 15 bases between. The CDR3 DNA follows: TGTGCCAGCAGCCCAGGGGCCGCGGAATCACCCCTCCACTTT. Amino acid sequence: CASSPGAAESPLHF.

V gene TRBV28 combines with J gene TRBJ2-1; 11 positions match TRBD2. V gave up 5 bases and J gave up 7 bases; unmatched junction bases: 7. The CDR3 is 15 amino acids. CDR1 is MDHEN, CDR2 SYDVKM, per germline. The CDR3: CASSRTSGWGNEQFF. The CDR3 nucleotides read TGTGCCAGCAGTCGGACTAGCGGGTGGGGGAATGAGCAGTTCTTC.